This T cell receptor beta chain was obtained from a study of blood T cell repertoires in COVID-19. Study summary: Nucleic acid was either cDNA or gDNA, and it came from T cells, B-cell-depleted T cells, or PBMCs.

The V and J ends lost 5 bases and 0 bases respectively, with 11 bases between them. The CDR3 spans 15 residues. Germline assignment: CDR1 MNHNY and CDR2 SVGAGI (reference sequence). Some clones are missing from TCRdb's copy, which holds only in-frame ones; the method was immunoSEQ multiplex PCR. In the table there are around 81,000 clones, approximately 91% of which are singletons. The TCR comes from a man aged 65 to 85 with acute or convalescent COVID-19. V and J are TRBV6-6 and TRBJ2-1; unclear D gene. Sequencing was carried out using peripheral blood. The CDR3 loop reads CASSPFVSSYNEQFF. The CDR3, as DNA: TGTGCCAGCAGTCCCTTTGTTAGCTCCTACAATGAGCAGTTCTTC.